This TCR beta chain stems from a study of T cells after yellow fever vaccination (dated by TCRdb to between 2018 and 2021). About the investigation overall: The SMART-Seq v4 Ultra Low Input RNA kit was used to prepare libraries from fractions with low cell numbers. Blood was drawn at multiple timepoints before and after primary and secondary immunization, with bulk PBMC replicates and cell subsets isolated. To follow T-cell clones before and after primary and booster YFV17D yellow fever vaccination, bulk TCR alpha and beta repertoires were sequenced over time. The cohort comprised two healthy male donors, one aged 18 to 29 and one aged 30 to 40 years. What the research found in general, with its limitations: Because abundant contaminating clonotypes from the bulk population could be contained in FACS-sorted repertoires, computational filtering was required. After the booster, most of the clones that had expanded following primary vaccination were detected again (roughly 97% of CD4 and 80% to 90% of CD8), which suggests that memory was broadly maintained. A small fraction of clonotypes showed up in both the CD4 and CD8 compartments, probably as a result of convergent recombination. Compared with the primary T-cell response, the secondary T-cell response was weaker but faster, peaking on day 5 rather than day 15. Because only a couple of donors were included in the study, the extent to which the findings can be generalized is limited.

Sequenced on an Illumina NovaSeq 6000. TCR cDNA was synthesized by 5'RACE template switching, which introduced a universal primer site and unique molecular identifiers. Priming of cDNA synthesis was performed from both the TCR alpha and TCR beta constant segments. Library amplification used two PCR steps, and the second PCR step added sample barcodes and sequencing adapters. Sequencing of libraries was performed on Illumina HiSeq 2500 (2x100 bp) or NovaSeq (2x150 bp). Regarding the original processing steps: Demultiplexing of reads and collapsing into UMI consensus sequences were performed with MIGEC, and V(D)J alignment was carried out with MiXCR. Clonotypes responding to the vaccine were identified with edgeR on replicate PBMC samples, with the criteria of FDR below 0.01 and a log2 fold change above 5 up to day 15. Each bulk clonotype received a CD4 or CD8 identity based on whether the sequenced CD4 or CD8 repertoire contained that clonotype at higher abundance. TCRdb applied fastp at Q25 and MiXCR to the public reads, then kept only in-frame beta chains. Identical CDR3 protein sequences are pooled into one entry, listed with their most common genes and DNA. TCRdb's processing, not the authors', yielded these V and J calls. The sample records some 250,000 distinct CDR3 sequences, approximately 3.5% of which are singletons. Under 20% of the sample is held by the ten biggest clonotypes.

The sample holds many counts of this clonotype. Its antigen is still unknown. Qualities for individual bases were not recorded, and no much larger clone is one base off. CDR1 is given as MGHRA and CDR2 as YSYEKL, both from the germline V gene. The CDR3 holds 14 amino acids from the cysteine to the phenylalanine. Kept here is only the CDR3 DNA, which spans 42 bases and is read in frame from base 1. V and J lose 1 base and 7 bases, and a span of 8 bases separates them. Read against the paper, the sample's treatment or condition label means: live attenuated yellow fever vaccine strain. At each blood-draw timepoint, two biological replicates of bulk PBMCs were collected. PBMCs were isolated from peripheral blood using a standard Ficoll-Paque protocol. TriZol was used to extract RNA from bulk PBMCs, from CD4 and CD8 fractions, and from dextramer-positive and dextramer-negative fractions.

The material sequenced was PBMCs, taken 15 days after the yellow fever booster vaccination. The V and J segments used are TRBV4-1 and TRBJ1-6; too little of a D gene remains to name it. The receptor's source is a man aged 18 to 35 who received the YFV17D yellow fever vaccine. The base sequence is TGCGCCAGCAGCCAAGTTTTGGGGAATTCACCCCTCCACTTT. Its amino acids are CASSQVLGNSPLHF.